These T cell receptor beta chains were read from a single sample in a study of blood T cell repertoires in COVID-19. Method: immunoSEQ multiplex PCR; TCRdb's copy keeps in-frame clones and lacks some. The sample consists of a few hundred thousand clones, about 88% of them appearing once. The sequencing sample was made of peripheral blood. The receptors stem from a woman in her 70s with active or convalescent COVID-19. The CDR3 runs from the conserved cysteine through the conserved F or W. The D gene is left open where the match is weak. Clone size appears in some rows only: once, few, many, or a class for an expanded clone.

v_call	d_call	j_call	cdr3_length	clone_size	cdr3_nt	cdr3_aa
TRBV7-2	TRBD1	TRBJ2-3	14	-	TGTGCCAGCAGTTACAGACAGGGAGCAGATACGCAGTATTTT	CASSYRQGADTQYF
TRBV10-3	TRBD1	TRBJ1-2	15	-	TGTGCCATCAGTTTAACAGGGGGCGGATCGGGAGGCTACACCTTC	CAISLTGGGSGGYTF
TRBV5-1	-	TRBJ1-3	16	-	TGCGCCAGCAGCTTCGGCAGCGGCAGGAGGGGAAACACCATATATTTT	CASSFGSGRRGNTIYF
TRBV4-3	TRBD1	TRBJ1-2	16	-	TGCGCCAGCAGCCAAGATGCGTTGGGACAGGACTATGGCTACACCTTC	CASSQDALGQDYGYTF
TRBV19	-	TRBJ1-1	12	-	TGTGCCACAGCAGGGTTGAACACTGAAGCTTTCTTT	CATAGLNTEAFF
TRBV6-6	TRBD2	TRBJ2-3	18	-	TGTGCCAGCAGTCCTCCCCGACTAGCGGGGCGGGGCACAGATACGCAGTATTTT	CASSPPRLAGRGTDTQYF
TRBV14	TRBD2	TRBJ2-7	14	few	TGTGCCAGCAGCGAACTAGCGCGGCCCTACGAGCAGTACTTC	CASSELARPYEQYF
TRBV4-3	TRBD1	TRBJ1-2	17	-	TGCGCCAGCAGCCGATCGCCCCGGGGACAGGGTGTCCTTGGCTACACCTTC	CASSRSPRGQGVLGYTF
TRBV5-1	-	TRBJ2-7	12	-	TGCGCCAGCAGCTTTAACAGATACGAGCAGTACTTC	CASSFNRYEQYF
TRBV10-3	TRBD1	TRBJ2-3	14	-	TGTGCCATCAGCGAAGGACAGGATGGGAATACGCAGTATTTT	CAISEGQDGNTQYF
TRBV10-2	-	TRBJ1-1	13	once	TGCGCCAGCACCATCCCAACAGGTGGTGAGGCTTTCTTT	CASTIPTGGEAFF
TRBV3-1/TRBV3-2	TRBD1	TRBJ1-6	16	-	TGTGCCAGCAGCCAAGTATTACAGGGGGCGAATTCACCCCTCCACTTT	CASSQVLQGANSPLHF
TRBV3-1/TRBV3-2	-	TRBJ2-5	15	-	TGTGCCAGCAGCCAGCGGGGAACTTCACAAGAGACCCAGTACTTC	CASSQRGTSQETQYF
TRBV4-1	TRBD1	TRBJ1-5	14	-	TGCGCCAGCAGCCGGACAGGGGGCAATCAGCCCCAGCATTTT	CASSRTGGNQPQHF
TRBV18	-	TRBJ1-2	16	-	TGTGCCAGCTCACCACTTGACAAGCCTCCTAACTATGGCTACACCTTC	CASSPLDKPPNYGYTF
TRBV20-1	-	TRBJ1-1	15	-	TGCAGTGCTAGTGGCGGACAGTCAATGAACACTGAAGCTTTCTTT	CSASGGQSMNTEAFF
TRBV7-8	-	TRBJ1-5	14	-	TGTGCCAGCAGCCGAGGATCCTTAGATCAGCCCCAGCATTTT	CASSRGSLDQPQHF
TRBV18	TRBD1	TRBJ2-7	14	-	TGTGCCAGCTCTCCTGGGACAGGGGGGAAGCAGCCGGCCTTC	CASSPGTGGKQPAF
TRBV9	-	TRBJ1-2	14	-	TGTGCCAGCAGCGTAGACGATCGTCTAGATGGCTACACCTTC	CASSVDDRLDGYTF
TRBV6-2/TRBV6-3	-	TRBJ1-1	18	-	TGTGCCAGCAGCCTGTCATGGGCGGGTTTGGATAAGAACACTGAAGCTTTCTTT	CASSLSWAGLDKNTEAFF
TRBV5-1	-	TRBJ1-1	13	few	TGCGCCAGCAGCCCAACAGGGTTTACTGAAGCTTTCTTT	CASSPTGFTEAFF
TRBV7-9	-	TRBJ2-3	13	-	TGTGCCAGCAGCTTAGCTTCGGGTGATACGCAGTATTTT	CASSLASGDTQYF
TRBV28	-	TRBJ1-2	12	-	TGTGCCAGCAGCCGTGGTCCTCGGGGCTACACCTTC	CASSRGPRGYTF
TRBV6-5	-	TRBJ2-7	15	-	TGTGCCAGCACCGCTGTGGGGGCTAGGGACGGCGAGCAGTACTTC	CASTAVGARDGEQYF
TRBV6-5	TRBD1	TRBJ2-7	14	-	TGTGCCAGTAAAGTGACAGGGGCGTCCTACGAGCAGTACTTC	CASKVTGASYEQYF
TRBV9	-	TRBJ1-4	14	-	TGTGCCAGCAGCGTTTTAACAGTGGATGAAAAACTGTTTTTT	CASSVLTVDEKLFF